These 25 T cell receptor beta chains originate from one sample sequenced in a study of cytomegalovirus exposure and HLA in healthy donors. The PCR had 60 Vbeta and 13 Jbeta primers. The table came from immunoSEQ multiplex PCR; TCRdb's copy has only in-frame clones and leaves some out. The sample lists more than 140,000 clones; over 75% were seen once. Sequencing was done on a sample of PBMCs. The receptors derive from a man aged 25-45 years in good health and CMV-seropositive.

Written as DNA, the CDR3 is TGCGCCAGCAGCCCTTTTAGCGGGAGAGGAGATACGCAGTATTTT. As protein: CASSPFSGRGDTQYF. The chain carries TRBV5-1 and TRBJ2-3; 9 bases are a match to TRBD2. Germline CDR1 and CDR2: SGHRS and YFSETQ. There are 15 residues in the CDR3. Trimming at V came to 4 bases and at J to 5 bases, leaving 8 bases not matched to a gene.

The gene calls are TRBV25-1 and TRBJ1-3; TRBD1 might be the D (6 bases). V was clipped by 8 bases and J by 1 base, with 15 bases between them. Germline V gene data show CDR1 as MGHDK and CDR2 as SYGVNS. The CDR3 spans 15 residues. This CDR3 reads CASSSGTYSGNTIYF. In nucleotides, the CDR3 is TGTGCCAGCTCCTCCGGGACATATTCTGGAAACACCATATATTTT.

The chain has TRBV7-6 and TRBJ2-3, with D possibly being TRBD2 (6 bases). The CDR3 runs to 16 residues. The V gene's germline CDR1 is SGHVS and CDR2 FNYEAQ. Trimming pared 1 base from V and 1 base from J, leaving 12 bases between. CDR3 DNA sequence: TGTGCCAGCAGCTTAGAATCGGGACTTCGCACAGATACGCAGTATTTT. It encodes CASSLESGLRTDTQYF.

The CDR3 loop is CASRGALRGTEAFF. In nucleotides, the CDR3 is TGCGCCAGCAGGGGGGCTTTGAGGGGCACTGAAGCTTTCTTT. This chain joins TRBV4-1 and TRBJ1-1, with D perhaps matching TRBD1 (6 bases). Deletions cut 6 bases from V and 4 bases from J, with 15 bases between. The germline gives CDR1 MGHRA, CDR2 YSYEKL. The CDR3 sequence is 14 residues long.

V is TRBV7-9 and J is TRBJ2-2; no firm D call. CDR3 length: 16 residues. V dropped 1 base and J dropped 4 bases, with 13 bases sitting between them. Germline CDR1 SEHNR, CDR2 FQNEAQ (reference sequence). CDR3 nucleotides: TGTGCCAGCAGCTTAGGCCGCAGATCGGGCACCGGGGAGCTGTTTTTT. Translation: CASSLGRRSGTGELFF.

This clone occurred a few times. The chain's CDR3 is CAWSQGQVITDTQYF. The CDR3 bases are TGTGCCTGGAGCCAGGGACAGGTGATCACAGATACGCAGTATTTT. This rearrangement joins TRBV30 to TRBJ2-3; TRBD1 agrees at 8 bases. The CDR3 totals 15 residues. CDR1 is GTSNPN and CDR2 is SVGIG in the germline V gene (reference sequence). J gave up 2 bases and V 3 bases, and 7 bases lay outside the gene matches. Complete variable domain (other parts from reference TRBV30 and TRBJ2-3): SQTIHQWPATLVQPVGSPLSLECTVEGTSNPNLYWYRQAAGRGLQLLFYSVGIGQISSEVPQNLSASRPQDRQFILSSKKLLLSDSGFYLCAWSQGQVITDTQYFGPGTRLTVL.

This clone was observed once. The chain carries TRBV5-1 and TRBJ2-3; 16 nucleotides match TRBD2. CDR3 length equals 19 residues. Germline CDR1 SGHRS, CDR2 YFSETQ. Trimming at V came to 5 bases and at J to 2 bases, leaving 11 bases not matched to a gene. This chain's CDR3 is CASRRRGLAGGLDTDTQYF. The CDR3 DNA is TGCGCCAGCAGAAGGCGGGGACTAGCGGGAGGGCTAGACACAGATACGCAGTATTTT.

The sample holds one count of this clone. The chain recombines TRBV28 with TRBJ1-5, with D possibly matching TRBD1 (5 bases). The CDR3 consists of 14 residues. The V and J ends lost 6 bases and 4 bases respectively, with 13 bases between them. Germline V gene lookup returns CDR1 MDHEN and CDR2 SYDVKM. Here the CDR3 reads CASSNQGGNQPQHF. The CDR3 DNA reads TGTGCCAGCAGCAATCAGGGTGGAAATCAGCCCCAGCATTTT.

This chain uses TRBV21-1 with TRBJ2-2; the table gives TRBD2 as D, unverified against the DNA. TRBV21-1 is recorded as a pseudogene. The CDR3 consists of 21 residues. The CDR3: CASSKAIRTSGRRGWGGELFF. The CDR3 coding sequence is TGTGCCAGCAGCAAAGCAATTCGGACTAGCGGGAGGAGGGGTTGGGGCGGGGAGCTGTTTTTT.

The rearrangement joins TRBV30 to TRBJ1-6; 10 bases fit TRBD1. Germline V CDR1 and CDR2: GTSNPN, SVGIG (reference sequence). The V segment lost 4 bases and the J segment 10 bases; nucleotides outside the gene matches: 13. The CDR3 consists of 16 residues. The CDR3 sequence is CAWKPGQGTRYSPLHF. CDR3 coding DNA: TGTGCCTGGAAACCGGGACAGGGGACGAGGTACTCACCCCTCCACTTT. Based on the CDR3 plus reference TRBV30 and TRBJ1-6, the full variable domain is SQTIHQWPATLVQPVGSPLSLECTVEGTSNPNLYWYRQAAGRGLQLLFYSVGIGQISSEVPQNLSASRPQDRQFILSSKKLLLSDSGFYLCAWKPGQGTRYSPLHFGNGTRLTVT.

V is TRBV19 and J is TRBJ2-1; D is perhaps TRBD2 (6 bases). Germline V gene data show CDR1 as LNHDA and CDR2 as SQIVND (reference sequence). Trimming cost V 4 bases and J 3 bases, with 7 bases left between them. The CDR3 has 13 amino acids. Here the CDR3 reads CASSRDFYNEQFF. Here the CDR3 DNA reads TGTGCCAGTAGTAGGGACTTCTACAATGAGCAGTTCTTC.

The table lists this clone with a few counts. The chain couples TRBV7-9 to TRBJ2-1; TRBD2 matches 15 bases. Per germline, CDR1 SEHNR and CDR2 FQNEAQ (reference sequence). This CDR3 has 15 amino acids. V shed 5 bases, J shed 12 bases, and the junction held 8 bases outside the gene matches. The CDR3 nucleotides are TGTGCCAGCAGCCTAGGACTAGCGGGAGGGACTCTGCAGTTCTTC. It yields the protein CASSLGLAGGTLQFF.

V usage is TRBV5-4 and J usage is TRBJ2-3, with D maybe TRBD2 (6 bases). The CDR3 extends over 16 amino acids. V lost 1 base and J 0 bases, leaving 12 bases between the germline ends. Germline V gene lookup returns CDR1 SGHNT and CDR2 YYREEE (reference sequence). The CDR3 protein is CASSLRRDSSTDTQYF. The CDR3 nucleotides are TGTGCCAGCAGCTTGAGGCGGGACTCTAGCACAGATACGCAGTATTTT.

This clone has only a few counts. The chain joins TRBV27 to TRBJ2-7, with D unclear. The germline V gene encodes CDR1 MNHEY and CDR2 SMNVEV (reference sequence). The CDR3 is made up of 14 amino acids. With 3 bases removed from V and 7 bases from J, the gap between germline ends came to 16 bases. The CDR3 DNA reads as TGTGCCAGCAGTTTTAGTGGAACAAAGAGGGAGCAGTACTTC. Its translation is CASSFSGTKREQYF.

V usage is TRBV7-2 and J usage is TRBJ2-5; D remains ambiguous. The V gene lost 0 bases and the J gene lost 4 bases, with 12 bases spanning the gap. This CDR3 is built from 15 residues. The germline V gene has CDR1 SGHTA and CDR2 FQGNSA. The CDR3 nucleotides are TGTGCCAGCAGCTTAGCACAGTCAAACCGAGAGACCCAGTACTTC. Residues: CASSLAQSNRETQYF.

J is TRBJ2-5 and V is TRBV19; 9 positions agree with TRBD2. CDR1 and CDR2 (germline): LNHDA, SQIVND (reference sequence). V lost 5 bases and J lost 5; bases outside the gene matches: 6. This CDR3 has 14 residues. In DNA, the CDR3 is TGTGCCAGTAGTGGGCGGGGGGGCGAGGAGACCCAGTACTTC. As protein: CASSGRGGEETQYF.

The chain employs TRBV30 and TRBJ1-2; D may be TRBD1 (6 bases). This CDR3 contains 15 residues. V lost 4 bases to trimming and J lost 1 base, with 16 bases between them. Germline values: CDR1 GTSNPN, CDR2 SVGIG (reference sequence). The CDR3 coding sequence is TGTGCCTGGACCCGATGGGAGGGGGATAACTATGGCTACACCTTC. This codes for CAWTRWEGDNYGYTF.

The J gene is TRBJ2-7, the V gene TRBV5-6; 7 bases map to TRBD2. J gave up 0 bases and V 2 bases, and 5 bases lay outside the gene matches. Germline CDR1 reads SGHDT; CDR2 reads YYEEEE. This CDR3 region has 15 residues. CDR3 DNA sequence: TGTGCCAGCAGCTTCCGGGGGGTTCGCTCCTACGAGCAGTACTTC. This translates into CASSFRGVRSYEQYF.

V gene TRBV9 combines with J gene TRBJ1-3, with 7 bases matching TRBD1. Germline lookup yields CDR1 SGDLS and CDR2 YYNGEE. The trim removed 3 bases at V and 0 bases at J, leaving 9 bases unmatched. The CDR3 is 17 amino acids. The CDR3 DNA sequence: TGTGCCAGCAGCGACGCCGACAGGGCGCTCTCTGGAAACACCATATATTTT. This gives the protein CASSDADRALSGNTIYF.

The chain links TRBV10-1 to TRBJ1-5; 7 bases match TRBD1. With 2 bases clipped from V and 3 bases from J, the junction kept 13 bases outside the gene matches. This CDR3 comprises 18 residues. The V gene's germline CDR1 is WNHNN and CDR2 SYGVQD (reference sequence). The CDR3 loop is CASSEAPTGEKINQPQHF. The CDR3 DNA reads TGCGCCAGCAGTGAGGCCCCAACAGGGGAAAAAATCAATCAGCCCCAGCATTTT.

This chain links TRBV5-5 with TRBJ2-7; D is unresolved. The germline V and J ends were trimmed by 0 bases and 0 bases, with 7 bases remaining between them. The CDR3 contains 14 residues. CDR1 is SGHKS, CDR2 YYEKEE, per germline (reference sequence). Here the CDR3 DNA reads TGTGCCAGCAGCTTGGCTGCGAACTCCTACGAGCAGTACTTC. It translates to CASSLAANSYEQYF.

The chain combines TRBV5-6 with TRBJ2-7; D perhaps matches TRBD1 (6 bases). V lost 0 bases, J lost 2 bases, and 6 bases lay in between. The CDR3 is made up of 13 amino acids. The germline V gene has CDR1 SGHDT and CDR2 YYEEEE. DNA for the CDR3: TGTGCCAGCAGCTTGGACAGGGCCTACGAGCAGTACTTC. This sequence encodes CASSLDRAYEQYF.

The chain combines TRBV7-9 with TRBJ2-7; a possible D gene is TRBD2 (6 bases). The V gene lost 2 bases and the J gene lost 2 bases, with 10 bases spanning the gap. The length of the CDR3 is 14 residues. The germline gives CDR1 SEHNR, CDR2 FQNEAQ (reference sequence). In DNA, the CDR3 is TGTGCCAGCAGCTTAATAGGGACTGCCTACGAGCAGTACTTC. Protein product: CASSLIGTAYEQYF.

The genes are TRBV28 and TRBJ2-2, with 7 bases that match TRBD2. The CDR3 sequence is 19 residues long. CDR1 and CDR2 (germline): MDHEN, SYDVKM. V shed 4 bases, J shed 6 bases, and the junction held 20 bases outside the gene matches. The chain's CDR3 is CASSSPFHPGTKVAGELFF. The CDR3 bases are TGTGCCAGCAGTTCCCCCTTTCACCCCGGGACTAAAGTGGCCGGGGAGCTGTTTTTT.

V is TRBV6-6 and J is TRBJ2-7, with 12 positions matching TRBD1. In germline, CDR1 is MNHNY, CDR2 SVGAGI (reference sequence). The CDR3 consists of 14 residues. V was pared by 6 bases and J by 6 bases, with 6 bases of the junction left unmatched. CDR3 coding DNA: TGTGCCAGCAGCTACCTGGGACAGGGGGCCGAGCAGTACTTC. This gives the protein CASSYLGQGAEQYF.